This TCR beta chain derives from a study of cytomegalovirus exposure and HLA in healthy donors. Study-wide findings and caveats: Analysis was carried out at a later point, and it linked a missense DCLRE1C variant to TCR beta V- and J-gene trimming. In a later analysis, DRB1 alleles had the most associated TCRs; HLA-C alleles the fewest. Most TCR sequences showed up rarely, but some public TCRs showed up in many donors.

The CDR3 has 15 residues. The germline CDR1 and CDR2 sequences are LNHDA and SQIVND (reference sequence). Trimming pared 3 bases from V and 3 bases from J, leaving 15 bases between. PCR primers comprised 60 Vbeta and 13 Jbeta primers. Methods used by the authors: Among the unique TCR beta chains that a later analysis counted, about 86 million in all, roughly 11 million were shared. Libraries were prepared by immunoSEQ multiplex PCR; TCRdb keeps only in-frame clonotypes and omits some of them. For V, J and clone size, that table is used; D and trimming come from the DNA. Of about 170,000 clones listed, about four fifths were seen once; the top ten hold around 1.5%. In regard to this clone: The target antigen is unknown.

The chain is built from TRBV19 and TRBJ2-7, with a possible D match to TRBD1 (6 bases). The source of this sequence is a male donor in good health and CMV-seronegative. The sequencing input was PBMCs. The CDR3 spells CASSILAGAFYEQYF. The CDR3 region has the DNA TGTGCCAGTAGTATCCTGGCAGGGGCGTTCTACGAGCAGTACTTC.